This T cell receptor (beta chain) stems from a study of blood T cell repertoires in COVID-19. TCRdb keeps only in-frame clones here, not all; method: immunoSEQ multiplex PCR. This table holds about 470,000 clones, 87% found once. This clone was counted a single time. This CDR3 is built from 16 residues. The germline CDR1 and CDR2 sequences are SGDLS and YYNGEE. V dropped 3 bases and J dropped 6; count of bases not matched to a gene: 8. V gene TRBV9 combines with J gene TRBJ2-1; 11 nucleotides agree with TRBD2. Sequenced input: PBMCs or T cells enriched from blood (not recorded which). The sequence came from a woman aged 18-29 years who had recovered from COVID-19. CDR3 in DNA: TGTGCCAGCAGCGCCAGTAGCGGGGGGGAACCCAATGAGCAGTTCTTC. It yields the protein CASSASSGGEPNEQFF.